These 3 T cell receptor beta chains were sequenced from one sample in a study of T cell changes during pregnancy in multiple sclerosis. Sequenced by immunoSEQ multiplex PCR; TCRdb stores in-frame clones only, minus some. The data hold 55,000 to 65,000 clones, with roughly 92% observed a single time. The starting material was CD8+ T cells from peripheral blood mononuclear cells, obtained in the third trimester of pregnancy. These receptors were taken from a female donor with multiple sclerosis, enrolled in a pregnancy study.

The chain has TRBV15 and TRBJ1-5, with D unclear. CDR3 length equals 15 residues. The V gene's germline CDR1 is LNHNV and CDR2 YYDKDF (reference sequence). V gave up 9 bases and J gave up 1 base, with 16 bases separating them. The CDR3 nucleotides read TGTGCCACTAAAGAGTCCGGGTTGAGCAATCAGCCCCAGCATTTT. It encodes CATKESGLSNQPQHF. The entire variable domain, with the rest obtained from reference TRBV15 and TRBJ1-5, is as follows: DAMVIQNPRYQVTQFGKPVTLSCSQTLNHNVMYWYQQKSSQAPKLLFHYYDKDFNNEADTPDNFQSRRPNTSFCFLDIRSPGLGDTAMYLCATKESGLSNQPQHFGDGTRLSIL.

The gene calls are TRBV30 and TRBJ2-3; TRBD2 aligns across 9 bases. The CDR3 is made up of 14 amino acids. Germline loops: CDR1 GTSNPN, CDR2 SVGIG (reference sequence). With 5 bases clipped from V and 1 base from J, the junction kept 4 bases outside the gene matches. The CDR3 region is CAWSSGVRTDTQYF. In nucleotides, the CDR3 is TGTGCCTGGTCTAGCGGGGTCCGCACAGATACGCAGTATTTT.

V and J are TRBV5-6 and TRBJ1-5; 9 bases match TRBD1. Per the germline V gene, CDR1 is SGHDT and CDR2 is YYEEEE. This CDR3 has 15 amino acids. Unmatched junction bases numbered 6, after V lost 4 bases and J lost 4 bases. CDR3 amino acids: CASSRTGTGNQPQHF. CDR3 bases: TGTGCCAGCAGCAGGACCGGGACAGGGAATCAGCCCCAGCATTTT.